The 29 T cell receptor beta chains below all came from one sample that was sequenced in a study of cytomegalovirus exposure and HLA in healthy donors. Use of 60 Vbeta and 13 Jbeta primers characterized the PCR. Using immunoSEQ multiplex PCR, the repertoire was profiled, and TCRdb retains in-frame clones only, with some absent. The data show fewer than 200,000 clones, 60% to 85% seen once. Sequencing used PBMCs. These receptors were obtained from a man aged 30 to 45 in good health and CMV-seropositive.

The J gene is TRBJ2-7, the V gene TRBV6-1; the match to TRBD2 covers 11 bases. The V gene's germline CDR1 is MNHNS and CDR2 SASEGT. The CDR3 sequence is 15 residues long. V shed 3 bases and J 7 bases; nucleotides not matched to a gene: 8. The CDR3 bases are TGTGCCAGCAGTGAGCGTAGCGGGGGGGCGGGGGAGCAGTACTTC. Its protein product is CASSERSGGAGEQYF.

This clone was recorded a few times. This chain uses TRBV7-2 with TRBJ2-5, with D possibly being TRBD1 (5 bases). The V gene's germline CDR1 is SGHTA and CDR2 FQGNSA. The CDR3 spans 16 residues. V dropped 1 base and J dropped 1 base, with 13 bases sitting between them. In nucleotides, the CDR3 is TGTGCCAGCAGCTTAGGTGACCTGGGGCTCCAAGAGACCCAGTACTTC. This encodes CASSLGDLGLQETQYF.

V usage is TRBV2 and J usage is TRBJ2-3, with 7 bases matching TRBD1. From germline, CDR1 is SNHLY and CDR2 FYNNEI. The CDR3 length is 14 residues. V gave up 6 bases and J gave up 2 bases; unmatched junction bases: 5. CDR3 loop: CASRGTANTDTQYF. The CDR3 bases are TGTGCCAGCAGAGGGACAGCGAACACAGATACGCAGTATTTT. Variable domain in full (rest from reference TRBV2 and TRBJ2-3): EPEVTQTPSHQVTQMGQEVILRCVPISNHLYFYWYRQILGQKVEFLVSFYNNEISEKSEIFDDQFSVERPDGSNFTLKIRSTKLEDSAMYFCASRGTANTDTQYFGPGTRLTVL.

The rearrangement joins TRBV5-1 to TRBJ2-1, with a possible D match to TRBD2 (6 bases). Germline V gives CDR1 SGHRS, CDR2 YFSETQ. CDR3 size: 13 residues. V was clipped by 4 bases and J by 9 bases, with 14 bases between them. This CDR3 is CASSADSGGEQFF. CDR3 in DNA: TGCGCCAGCAGCGCGGATTCCGGGGGTGAGCAGTTCTTC.

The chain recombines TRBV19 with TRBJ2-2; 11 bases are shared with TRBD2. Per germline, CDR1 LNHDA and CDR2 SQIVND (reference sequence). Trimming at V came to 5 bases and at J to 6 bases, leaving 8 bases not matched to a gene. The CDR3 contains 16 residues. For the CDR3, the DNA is TGTGCCAGTAGTGAGGAACTAGCGGGGGTGGCCGGGGAGCTGTTTTTT. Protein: CASSEELAGVAGELFF.

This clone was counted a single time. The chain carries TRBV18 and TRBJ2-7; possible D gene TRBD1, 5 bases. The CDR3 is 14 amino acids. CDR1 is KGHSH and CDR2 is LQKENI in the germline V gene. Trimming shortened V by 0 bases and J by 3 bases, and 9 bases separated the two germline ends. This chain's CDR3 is CASSPPQGCYEQYF. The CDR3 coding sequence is TGTGCCAGCTCACCACCTCAGGGATGCTACGAGCAGTACTTC.

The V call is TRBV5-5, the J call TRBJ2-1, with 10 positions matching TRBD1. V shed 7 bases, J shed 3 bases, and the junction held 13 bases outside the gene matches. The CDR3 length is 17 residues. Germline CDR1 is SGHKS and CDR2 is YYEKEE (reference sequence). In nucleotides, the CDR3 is TGTGCCAGCCCTACACCGGGACAGGGGCCGTTCTACAATGAGCAGTTCTTC. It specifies CASPTPGQGPFYNEQFF.

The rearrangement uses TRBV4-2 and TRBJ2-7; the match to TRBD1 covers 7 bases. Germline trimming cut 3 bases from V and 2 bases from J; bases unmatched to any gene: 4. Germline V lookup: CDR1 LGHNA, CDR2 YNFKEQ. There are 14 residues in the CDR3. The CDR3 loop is CASSQGQGAYEQYF. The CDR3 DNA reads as TGTGCCAGCAGCCAGGGGCAGGGGGCCTACGAGCAGTACTTC.

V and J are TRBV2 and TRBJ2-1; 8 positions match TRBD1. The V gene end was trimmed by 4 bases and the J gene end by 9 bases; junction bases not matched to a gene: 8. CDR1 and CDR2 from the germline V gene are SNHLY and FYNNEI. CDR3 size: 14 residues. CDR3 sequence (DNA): TGTGCCAGCAGTGCTGAGACAGGGGTCTCTGAGCAGTTCTTC. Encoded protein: CASSAETGVSEQFF.

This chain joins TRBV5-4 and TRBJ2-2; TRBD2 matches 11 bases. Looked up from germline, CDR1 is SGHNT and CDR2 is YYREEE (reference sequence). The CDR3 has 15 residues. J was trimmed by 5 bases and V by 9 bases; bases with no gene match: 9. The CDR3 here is CAIHSGGARTGELFF. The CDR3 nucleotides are TGTGCCATCCATAGCGGGGGGGCCCGTACCGGGGAGCTGTTTTTT.

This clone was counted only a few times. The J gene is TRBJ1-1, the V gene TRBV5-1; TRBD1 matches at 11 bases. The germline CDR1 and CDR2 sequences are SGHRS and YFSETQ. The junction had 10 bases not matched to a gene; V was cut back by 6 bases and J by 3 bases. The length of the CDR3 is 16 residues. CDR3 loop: CASKGGQGAGDTEAFF. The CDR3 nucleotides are TGCGCCAGCAAGGGAGGACAGGGGGCCGGGGACACTGAAGCTTTCTTT.

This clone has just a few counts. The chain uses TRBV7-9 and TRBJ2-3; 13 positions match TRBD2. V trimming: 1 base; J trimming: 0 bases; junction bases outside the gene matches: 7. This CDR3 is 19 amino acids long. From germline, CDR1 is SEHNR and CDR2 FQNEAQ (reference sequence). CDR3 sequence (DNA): TGTGCCAGCAGCTTAGGACTAGCGGGGGGACTTTCTAGCACAGATACGCAGTATTTT. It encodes CASSLGLAGGLSSTDTQYF.

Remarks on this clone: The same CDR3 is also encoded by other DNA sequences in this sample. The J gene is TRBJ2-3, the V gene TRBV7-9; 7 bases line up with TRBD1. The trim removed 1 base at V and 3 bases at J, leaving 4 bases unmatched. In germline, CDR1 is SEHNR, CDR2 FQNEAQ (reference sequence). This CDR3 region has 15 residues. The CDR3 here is CASSLGGGGTDTQYF. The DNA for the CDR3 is TGTGCCAGCAGCTTAGGAGGGGGCGGGACAGATACGCAGTATTTT.

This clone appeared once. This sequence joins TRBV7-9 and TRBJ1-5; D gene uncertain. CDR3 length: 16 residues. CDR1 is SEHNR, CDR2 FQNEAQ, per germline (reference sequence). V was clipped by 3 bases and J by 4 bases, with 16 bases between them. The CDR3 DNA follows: TGTGCCAGCAGCTTCTCGGAGGCCGGGGTAAATCAGCCCCAGCATTTT. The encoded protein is CASSFSEAGVNQPQHF.

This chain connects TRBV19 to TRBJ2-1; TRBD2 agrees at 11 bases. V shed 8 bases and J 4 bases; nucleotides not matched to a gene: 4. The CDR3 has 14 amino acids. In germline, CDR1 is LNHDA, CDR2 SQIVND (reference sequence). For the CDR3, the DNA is TGTGCCAGTTGCCTAGCGGGGGGATACAATGAGCAGTTCTTC. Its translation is CASCLAGGYNEQFF.

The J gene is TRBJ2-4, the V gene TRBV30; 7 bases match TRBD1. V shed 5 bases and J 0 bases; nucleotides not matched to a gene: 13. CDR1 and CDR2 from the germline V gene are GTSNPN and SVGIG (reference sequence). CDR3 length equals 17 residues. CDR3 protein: CAWDRDPSPLAKNIQYF. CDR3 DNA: TGTGCCTGGGACAGGGACCCCTCCCCCCTAGCCAAAAACATTCAGTACTTC.

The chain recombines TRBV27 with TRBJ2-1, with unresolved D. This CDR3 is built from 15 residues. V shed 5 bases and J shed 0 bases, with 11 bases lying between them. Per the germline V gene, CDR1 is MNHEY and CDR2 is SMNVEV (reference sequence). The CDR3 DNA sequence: TGTGCCAGCAGTACCGCGGAGAGCTCCTACAATGAGCAGTTCTTC. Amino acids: CASSTAESSYNEQFF.

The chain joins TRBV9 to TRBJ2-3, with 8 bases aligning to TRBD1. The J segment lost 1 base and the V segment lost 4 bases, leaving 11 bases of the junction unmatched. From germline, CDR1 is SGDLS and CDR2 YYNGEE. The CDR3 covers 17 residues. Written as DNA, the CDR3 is TGTGCCAGCAGCCCCACCAGGGGACAGGACCGCACAGATACGCAGTATTTT. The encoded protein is CASSPTRGQDRTDTQYF. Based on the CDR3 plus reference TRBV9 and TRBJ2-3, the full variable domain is DSGVTQTPKHLITATGQRVTLRCSPRSGDLSVYWYQQSLDQGLQFLIQYYNGEERAKGNILERFSAQQFPDLHSELNLSSLELGDSALYFCASSPTRGQDRTDTQYFGPGTRLTVL.

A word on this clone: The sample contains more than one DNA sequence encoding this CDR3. The CDR3 region is CASSLVGGEDTQYF. CDR3 sequence (DNA): TGTGCCAGCAGCTTGGTGGGGGGAGAAGATACGCAGTATTTT. The genes are TRBV5-4 and TRBJ2-3; D is perhaps TRBD2 (6 bases). Germline CDR1 reads SGHNT; CDR2 reads YYREEE (reference sequence). V was shortened by 0 bases and J by 5 bases, with 10 bases between the two germline ends. The CDR3 has 14 amino acids.

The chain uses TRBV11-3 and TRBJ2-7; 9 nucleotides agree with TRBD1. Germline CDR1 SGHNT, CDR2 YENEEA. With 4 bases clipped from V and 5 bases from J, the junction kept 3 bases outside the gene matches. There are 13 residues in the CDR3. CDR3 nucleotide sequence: TGTGCCAGCAGCTGGGGACAGGGCGACGAGCAGTACTTC. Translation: CASSWGQGDEQYF.

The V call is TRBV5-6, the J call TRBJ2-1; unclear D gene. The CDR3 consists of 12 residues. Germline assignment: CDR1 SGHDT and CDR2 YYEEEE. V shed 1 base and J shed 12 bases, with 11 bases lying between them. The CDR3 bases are TGTGCCAGCAGCTTGTACGATTCCGGGCAGTTCTTC. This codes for CASSLYDSGQFF.

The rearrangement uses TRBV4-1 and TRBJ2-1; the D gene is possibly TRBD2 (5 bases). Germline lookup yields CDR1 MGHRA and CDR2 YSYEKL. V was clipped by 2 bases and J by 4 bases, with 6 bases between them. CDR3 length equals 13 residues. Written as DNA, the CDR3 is TGCGCCAGCAGCCAACCGGGGTACAATGAGCAGTTCTTC. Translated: CASSQPGYNEQFF.

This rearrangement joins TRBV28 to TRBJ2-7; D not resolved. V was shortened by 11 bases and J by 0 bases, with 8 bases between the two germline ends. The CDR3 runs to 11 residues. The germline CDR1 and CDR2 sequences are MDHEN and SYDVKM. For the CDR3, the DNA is TGTGCCGCTCGAGGCTCCTACGAGCAGTACTTC. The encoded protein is CAARGSYEQYF.

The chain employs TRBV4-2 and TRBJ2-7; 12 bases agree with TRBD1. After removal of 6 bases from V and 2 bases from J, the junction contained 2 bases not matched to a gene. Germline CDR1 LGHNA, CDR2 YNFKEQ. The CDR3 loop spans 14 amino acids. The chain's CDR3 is CASSWDRGPYEQYF. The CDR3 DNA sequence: TGTGCCAGCAGTTGGGACAGGGGGCCCTACGAGCAGTACTTC.

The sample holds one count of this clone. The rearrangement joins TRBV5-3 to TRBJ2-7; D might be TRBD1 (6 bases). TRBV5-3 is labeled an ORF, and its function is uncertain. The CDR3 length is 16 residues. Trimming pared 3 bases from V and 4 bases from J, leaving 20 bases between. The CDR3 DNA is TGTGCCAGAAGCTATACCGGGACAACAAGAATGTACGAGCAGTACTTC. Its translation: CARSYTGTTRMYEQYF.

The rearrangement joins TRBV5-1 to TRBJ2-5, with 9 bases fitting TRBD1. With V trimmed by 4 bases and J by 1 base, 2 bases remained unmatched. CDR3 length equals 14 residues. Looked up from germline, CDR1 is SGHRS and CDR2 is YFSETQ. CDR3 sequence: CASSADRGQETQYF. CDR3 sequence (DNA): TGCGCCAGCAGCGCGGACAGGGGCCAAGAGACCCAGTACTTC.

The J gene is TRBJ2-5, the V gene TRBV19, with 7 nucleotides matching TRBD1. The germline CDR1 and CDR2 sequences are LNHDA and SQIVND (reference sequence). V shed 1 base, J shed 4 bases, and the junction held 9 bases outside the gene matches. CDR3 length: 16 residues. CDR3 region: CASSIGPGGFGETQYF. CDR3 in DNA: TGTGCCAGTAGTATAGGGCCAGGGGGTTTTGGAGAGACCCAGTACTTC.

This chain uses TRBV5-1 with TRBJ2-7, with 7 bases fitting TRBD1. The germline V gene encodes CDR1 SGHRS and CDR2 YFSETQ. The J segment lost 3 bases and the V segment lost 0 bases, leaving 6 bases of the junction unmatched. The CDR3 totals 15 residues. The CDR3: CASSLGTGTYYEQYF. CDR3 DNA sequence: TGCGCCAGCAGCTTGGGGACAGGAACCTACTACGAGCAGTACTTC.

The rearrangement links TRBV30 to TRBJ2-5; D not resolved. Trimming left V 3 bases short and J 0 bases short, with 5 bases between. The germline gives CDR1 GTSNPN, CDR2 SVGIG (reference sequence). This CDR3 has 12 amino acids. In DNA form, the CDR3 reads TGTGCCTGGAGCCAGTACCAAGAGACCCAGTACTTC. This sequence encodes CAWSQYQETQYF. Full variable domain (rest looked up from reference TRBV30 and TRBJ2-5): SQTIHQWPATLVQPVGSPLSLECTVEGTSNPNLYWYRQAAGRGLQLLFYSVGIGQISSEVPQNLSASRPQDRQFILSSKKLLLSDSGFYLCAWSQYQETQYFGPGTRLLVL.